These 29 T cell receptor beta chains share one sample of origin, sequenced in a study of spatial heterogeneity in lung cancer. From the 5' RACE reads, TCRdb called clonotypes with MiXCR, one entry per CDR3 protein. The sample contains roughly 14,000 distinct CDR3 sequences, 10% of which appear only once. The sample's time point: sample taken at primary tumor resection. Without sorting, whole RNA was sequenced from tumor, nontumor lung or frozen PBMC. The material sequenced was PBMCs, taken at surgery. These TCRs come from a male donor with early-stage non-small cell lung cancer.

This clonotype was seen repeatedly, ten times or more. V and J are TRBV18 and TRBJ2-5; TRBD2 might be the D (5 bases). Trimming took 3 bases from V and 1 from J, leaving 9 bases between them. Germline V lookup: CDR1 KGHSH, CDR2 LQKENI. This CDR3 is built from 14 residues. The CDR3, as DNA: TGTGCCAGCTCACCCCGGACTGTCCAAGAGACCCAGTACTTC. As protein: CASSPRTVQETQYF.

The CDR3 region has the DNA TGCAGTGCTAGTGGACTAGCGGGAGAGACCCAGTACTTC. Translation: CSASGLAGETQYF. V is TRBV20-1 and J is TRBJ2-5; 11 bases line up with TRBD2. CDR1 is DFQATT and CDR2 is SNEGSKA in the germline V gene (reference sequence). There are 13 residues in the CDR3. V was pared by 3 bases and J by 4 bases, with 1 base of the junction left unmatched.

This clonotype was observed at least ten times. The CDR3 loop is CSVVLLSSYNEQFF. In nucleotides, the CDR3 is TGCAGCGTTGTGCTATTGAGCTCCTACAATGAGCAGTTCTTC. The rearrangement links TRBV29-1 to TRBJ2-1; D is unresolved. Germline assignment: CDR1 SQVTM and CDR2 ANQGSEA. The CDR3 sequence is 14 residues long. V lost 4 bases, J lost 0 bases, and 10 bases lay in between.

This clonotype was recorded at least ten times. The rearrangement links TRBV12-3 or TRBV12-4 to TRBJ1-1, with TRBD1 as a possible D gene (5 bases). The CDR3 consists of 14 residues. V was pared by 6 bases and J by 2 bases, with 13 bases between. The CDR3 loop is CASSVGQGNTEAFF. The CDR3 nucleotides read TGTGCCAGCAGCGTCGGGCAGGGCAACACTGAAGCTTTCTTT.

This clonotype was recorded many times. The chain uses TRBV5-5 and TRBJ2-6; perhaps D is TRBD1 or TRBD2 (5 bases each). The germline V gene encodes CDR1 SGHKS and CDR2 YYEKEE (reference sequence). V was cut by 4 bases and J by 0 bases, with 14 bases left in between. The CDR3 has 17 residues. This CDR3 reads CASSPGTADSGANVLTF. The CDR3 DNA reads TGTGCCAGCAGCCCTGGGACGGCAGACTCTGGGGCCAACGTCCTGACTTTC.

V and J are TRBV10-3 and TRBJ2-6, with a tentative D call TRBD1 (5 bases). The V end lost 5 bases, the J end lost 5 bases, and 13 bases lay between the germline ends. The CDR3 is 15 amino acids. Germline V CDR1 and CDR2: ENHRY, SYGVKD. This CDR3 reads CAISNPDSWANVLTF. The CDR3 DNA follows: TGTGCCATCAGTAACCCTGACAGCTGGGCCAACGTCCTGACTTTC.

At least ten counts were recorded for this clonotype. The chain couples TRBV20-1 to TRBJ2-5; the match to TRBD1 covers 10 bases. The J segment lost 1 base and the V segment lost 0 bases, leaving 5 bases of the junction unmatched. Germline CDR1 and CDR2: DFQATT and SNEGSKA (reference sequence). This CDR3 region has 16 residues. CDR3 in amino acids: CSARDLRDRGQETQYF. CDR3 DNA sequence: TGCAGTGCTAGAGATCTAAGGGACAGGGGCCAAGAGACCCAGTACTTC.

This clonotype has a count of ten or more. The rearrangement joins TRBV6-5 to TRBJ2-7, with TRBD1 identical over 9 bases. The CDR3 sequence is 16 residues long. In germline, CDR1 is MNHEY, CDR2 SVGAGI. J lost 1 base, V lost 1 base, and 5 bases had no gene match. The CDR3: CASSYWGQGTSYEQYF. In DNA form, the CDR3 reads TGTGCCAGCAGTTACTGGGGACAGGGAACTTCCTACGAGCAGTACTTC.

This clonotype was seen at least ten times. The CDR3 loop is CASRWGRVGEQYF. CDR3 coding DNA: TGTGCCAGCAGATGGGGCAGGGTTGGCGAGCAGTACTTC. V gene TRBV6-2 or TRBV6-3 combines with J gene TRBJ2-7, with a tentative D call TRBD1 (5 bases). The CDR3 is 13 residues long. V lost 6 bases and J 6 bases, leaving 15 bases between the germline ends. CDR1 MNHEY and CDR2 SVGEGT come from the germline V gene.

This clonotype is hyperexpanded by share. As DNA, the CDR3 is TGCGCCAGCAGCCAAGATTTACCGGGACAGGAGAACCTATTTGGTAATTCACCCCTCCACTTT. This sequence encodes CASSQDLPGQENLFGNSPLHF. The J gene is TRBJ1-6, the V gene TRBV4-3; 8 nucleotides align to TRBD1. Trimming removed 0 bases from V and 6 bases from J; junction bases left unmatched: 19. The CDR3 runs 21 residues. CDR1 and CDR2 (germline): LGHNA, YSLEER.

This clonotype showed up many times. This rearrangement joins TRBV29-1 to TRBJ1-2; 7 positions agree with TRBD1. The CDR3 runs to 13 residues. Germline CDR1 reads SQVTM; CDR2 reads ANQGSEA. With V trimmed by 6 bases and J by 8 bases, 12 bases remained unmatched. The CDR3 DNA sequence: TGCAGCGTCGACACAGGGGCCCCAGGGGGCTACACCTTC. Amino acids: CSVDTGAPGGYTF.

This clonotype was recorded many times. The chain has TRBV19 and TRBJ1-1; no firm D call. Germline loops: CDR1 LNHDA, CDR2 SQIVND (reference sequence). There are 14 residues in the CDR3. The V end was cut by 7 bases, the J end by 10 bases, with 22 bases between. The CDR3 DNA follows: TGTGCCAGTAAAATTGACATCTCCTACCCGAGAGCTTTCTTT. Amino acids: CASKIDISYPRAFF.

This clonotype appeared a few times. The rearrangement links TRBV27 to TRBJ1-1; D might be TRBD1 (5 bases). CDR1 is MNHEY and CDR2 is SMNVEV in the germline V gene (reference sequence). The CDR3 contains 15 residues. V was pared by 3 bases and J by 4 bases, with 15 bases between. Written as DNA, the CDR3 is TGTGCCAGCAGTTTCGGGACGGGTGAGGCCACTGAAGCTTTCTTT. Its translation is CASSFGTGEATEAFF.

This clonotype was seen at least ten times. The CDR3 DNA reads as TGTGCCAGCAGCCCAAGTAACCGGGGAGGACTTTACGAGCAGTACTTC. Its protein is CASSPSNRGGLYEQYF. V usage is TRBV3-1 and J usage is TRBJ2-7; the D gene is possibly TRBD2 (6 bases). This CDR3 spans 16 amino acids. V was clipped by 4 bases and J by 4 bases, with 20 bases between them. Germline loops: CDR1 LGHDT, CDR2 YNNKEL (reference sequence).

This chain connects TRBV11-2 to TRBJ2-7; 13 nucleotides align to TRBD2. Germline CDR1 is SGHAT and CDR2 is FQNNGV. This CDR3 is built from 15 residues. The V segment lost 4 bases and the J segment 4 bases; nucleotides outside the gene matches: 4. The CDR3 bases are TGTGCCAGCAGCTCCGGACTAGCGGGAGCTTACGAGCAGTACTTC. Protein: CASSSGLAGAYEQYF.

This clonotype came up many times. The J gene is TRBJ2-7, the V gene TRBV29-1; no firm D call. The germline V gene encodes CDR1 SQVTM and CDR2 ANQGSEA. With 6 bases removed from V and 0 bases from J, the gap between germline ends came to 12 bases. The CDR3 sequence is 13 residues long. The CDR3 loop is CSVGVASSYEQYF. The DNA for the CDR3 is TGCAGCGTCGGAGTTGCAAGCTCCTACGAGCAGTACTTC.

There are a few counts of this clonotype. The chain employs TRBV11-1 and TRBJ2-7; perhaps TRBD1 as D (5 bases). The CDR3 runs 12 residues. Per germline, CDR1 SGHAT and CDR2 FQDESV (reference sequence). Trimming pared 1 base from V and 6 bases from J, leaving 7 bases between. The CDR3 loop is CASSLEGVEQYF. The CDR3 coding sequence is TGTGCCAGCAGCTTAGAAGGGGTCGAGCAGTACTTC.

This clonotype was seen repeatedly, ten times or more. The gene calls are TRBV7-7 and TRBJ2-5, with 9 bases that match TRBD2. The germline V gene has CDR1 SSHAT and CDR2 FNYEAQ (reference sequence). The CDR3 length is 15 residues. Trimming took 5 bases from V and 4 from J; bases not matched to a gene: 8. In DNA form, the CDR3 reads TGTGCCAGCAGCCACCAAGCGGGAGGTCGAGAGACCCAGTACTTC. Protein sequence: CASSHQAGGRETQYF.

The rearrangement uses TRBV28 and TRBJ2-5; D is unresolved. The CDR3 runs 12 residues. Germline CDR1 is MDHEN and CDR2 is SYDVKM. Trimming removed 6 bases at V and 4 bases at J, with 9 bases between. CDR3 residues: CASSPQIETQYF. Here the CDR3 DNA reads TGTGCCAGCAGCCCCCAAATAGAGACCCAGTACTTC. Supplemented by reference TRBV28 and TRBJ2-5, the full variable domain reads DVKVTQSSRYLVKRTGEKVFLECVQDMDHENMFWYRQDPGLGLRLIYFSYDVKMKEKGDIPEGYSVSREKKERFSLILESASTNQTSMYLCASSPQIETQYFGPGTRLLVL.

This clonotype was picked up many times. V gene TRBV10-2 combines with J gene TRBJ2-7; D perhaps matches TRBD2 (6 bases). Germline V CDR1 and CDR2: WSHSY, SAAADI. This CDR3 has 14 amino acids. V was clipped by 7 bases and J by 4 bases, with 17 bases between them. The CDR3 region has the DNA TGCGCCAGCACCGGGGGAGGAGGCGGTTACGAGCAGTACTTC. As protein: CASTGGGGGYEQYF.

At least ten counts were recorded for this clonotype. The CDR3 DNA sequence: TGTGCCAGCAGCCCTGGGGTAGCGGGTTCCTACGAGCAGTACTTC. Its protein is CASSPGVAGSYEQYF. The V and J genes are TRBV11-2 and TRBJ2-7; 7 bases fit TRBD2. This CDR3 is 15 amino acids long. Germline values: CDR1 SGHAT, CDR2 FQNNGV. V trimming: 5 bases; J trimming: 1 base; junction bases outside the gene matches: 8.

This clonotype has at least ten counts. The gene calls are TRBV23-1 and TRBJ2-2; TRBD1 or TRBD2 may be the D gene (5 bases each). TRBV23-1 is annotated as an ORF whose role is uncertain. V was shortened by 4 bases and J by 1 base, with 19 bases between the two germline ends. This CDR3 contains 18 residues. CDR3 region: CASSRSWERGKNTGELFF. CDR3 in DNA: TGCGCCAGCAGTCGTTCGTGGGAGAGGGGAAAGAACACCGGGGAGCTGTTTTTT.

Ten or more counts support this clonotype. V usage is TRBV20-1 and J usage is TRBJ2-3, with D perhaps being TRBD1 or TRBD2 (5 bases each). The CDR3 runs 13 residues. Germline-derived CDR1 and CDR2 are DFQATT and SNEGSKA (reference sequence). Trimming took 4 bases from V and 3 from J, leaving 11 bases between them. In DNA form, the CDR3 reads TGCAGTGCTACCGGGAAGGGGACAGATACGCAGTATTTT. Translating it yields CSATGKGTDTQYF.

In this sample, this clonotype turned up many times. J is TRBJ2-6 and V is TRBV28, with D possibly matching TRBD2 (6 bases). Germline V gives CDR1 MDHEN, CDR2 SYDVKM. The CDR3 is 14 amino acids. V was shortened by 10 bases and J by 1 base, with 11 bases between the two germline ends. The CDR3 sequence is CATGRGSGANVLTF. CDR3 coding DNA: TGTGCCACCGGGAGAGGATCTGGGGCCAACGTCCTGACTTTC.

This clonotype was detected many times. The genes are TRBV6-1 and TRBJ2-2; perhaps TRBD2 as D (7 bases). This CDR3 comprises 15 residues. CDR1 and CDR2 (germline): MNHNS, SASEGT. The germline V and J ends were trimmed by 6 bases and 0 bases, with 11 bases remaining between them. DNA of the CDR3: TGTGCCAGCAGGAGGGGGGGCCCGAACACCGGGGAGCTGTTTTTT. Residues: CASRRGGPNTGELFF.

This clonotype appeared many times. V and J are TRBV6-6 and TRBJ1-5; 7 bases agree with TRBD1. The CDR3 runs to 16 residues. The V gene end was trimmed by 0 bases and the J gene end by 3 bases; junction bases not matched to a gene: 5. CDR1 and CDR2 from the germline V gene are MNHNY and SVGAGI (reference sequence). CDR3 bases: TGTGCCAGCAGTTACTCCGCGACAGGGATCAATCAGCCCCAGCATTTT. Its translation is CASSYSATGINQPQHF.

The chain joins TRBV9 to TRBJ2-7; 9 nucleotides line up with TRBD2. In germline, CDR1 is SGDLS, CDR2 YYNGEE. The CDR3 loop spans 18 amino acids. Unmatched junction bases numbered 11, after V lost 0 bases and J lost 1 base. CDR3 DNA: TGTGCCAGCAGCGTAGATCCCGGTGGTAGCGGGAGTTCCTACGAGCAGTACTTC. Translated: CASSVDPGGSGSSYEQYF. The complete variable domain, with remaining parts taken from reference TRBV9 and TRBJ2-7, reads DSGVTQTPKHLITATGQRVTLRCSPRSGDLSVYWYQQSLDQGLQFLIQYYNGEERAKGNILERFSAQQFPDLHSELNLSSLELGDSALYFCASSVDPGGSGSSYEQYFGPGTRLTVT.

This clonotype is termed medium-sized. The J gene is TRBJ2-5, the V gene TRBV6-6, with TRBD2 identical over 9 bases. Trimming removed 2 bases from V and 4 bases from J; junction bases left unmatched: 11. Germline V lookup: CDR1 MNHNY, CDR2 SVGAGI (reference sequence). This CDR3 is built from 17 residues. In nucleotides, the CDR3 is TGTGCCAGCAGTTACCCCCAGATGCGGGAGGGCGCAGAGACCCAGTACTTC. Its translation: CASSYPQMREGAETQYF.

This clonotype was seen ten or more times. The rearrangement joins TRBV24-1 to TRBJ2-1; 7 bases map to TRBD1. Germline V gene sequence: CDR1 KGHDR, CDR2 SFDVKD. V gave up 11 bases and J gave up 4 bases; unmatched junction bases: 7. The CDR3 runs to 13 residues. The CDR3 here is CAIPGQAYNEQFF. The CDR3, as DNA: TGTGCCATCCCTGGACAGGCGTACAATGAGCAGTTCTTC.